At least ten counts were recorded for the clone carrying this T cell receptor beta chain. The antigen is not known. The data originate from a study of T cells after yellow fever vaccination. Study-wide context: Fractions low in cell number were prepared with SMART-Seq v4 Ultra Low Input.

For TCR, cDNA came from 5'RACE template switching, which added a universal primer site and UMIs. TCRdb reprocessed the 5' RACE reads with MiXCR, giving one entry per CDR3 protein. Of 310,000 or so distinct CDR3 sequences listed, more than 3% were seen once; the top ten hold about a quarter. Germline V gene data show CDR1 as SGHRS and CDR2 as YFSETQ. V was shortened by 0 bases and J by 6 bases, with 13 bases between the two germline ends. This CDR3 spans 16 amino acids. Findings and caveats of the study: Although most clonotypes did not, a small share appeared in both CD4 and CD8 compartments.

The starting material was PBMCs, obtained on the day of the yellow fever booster vaccination. The chain carries TRBV5-1 and TRBJ1-6; weak D call: TRBD1 (6 bases). The TCR comes from a man younger than 30 who received the YFV17D yellow fever vaccine. DNA for the CDR3: TGCGCCAGCAGCTTGGCGACAGGAGGCGGTAATTCACCCCTCCACTTT. The encoded protein is CASSLATGGGNSPLHF.